Below are 19 T cell receptor beta chains sequenced from a single sample in a study of patients and donors after allogeneic stem cell transplantation. One entry per CDR3 protein, called by TCRdb with MiXCR from the RT-PCR reads. Among 150,000 to 200,000 distinct CDR3 sequences listed, 30% were seen once. Sequencing was carried out using blood, either unsorted or a sorted T cell fraction (not recorded which). The origin of the receptors is a human donor who was either an allogeneic HSCT recipient or a stem cell or donor lymphocyte infusion donor (not recorded which). It is not recorded whose cells these are; they may come from a transplant donor.

This clonotype has more than one count but fewer than ten. The J gene is TRBJ2-7, the V gene TRBV6-2 or TRBV6-3; no firm D call. Trimming left V 3 bases short and J 3 bases short, with 12 bases between. The germline gives CDR1 MNHEY, CDR2 SVGEGT. The CDR3 loop spans 14 amino acids. The CDR3 sequence is CASSYGAGIYEQYF. The CDR3 nucleotides are TGTGCCAGCAGTTATGGTGCAGGTATCTACGAGCAGTACTTC.

The chain uses TRBV7-6 and TRBJ2-5; D unclear. Germline V lookup: CDR1 SGHVS, CDR2 FNYEAQ. The CDR3 is made up of 14 amino acids. Trimming took off 7 bases at V and 1 base at J, with 13 bases between the two ends. CDR3 sequence (DNA): TGTGCCAGCACCTTTCCGTCTGTCCAAGAGACCCAGTACTTC. Translating gives CASTFPSVQETQYF.

J is TRBJ2-7 and V is TRBV20-1, with 11 positions matching TRBD2. V lost 3 bases, J lost 6 bases, and 7 bases stayed unmatched. The germline V gene has CDR1 DFQATT and CDR2 SNEGSKA (reference sequence). This CDR3 comprises 14 residues. DNA of the CDR3: TGCAGTGCTAGCGTGACTAGCGGGAAATCCGAGCAGTACTTC. The encoded protein is CSASVTSGKSEQYF.

The chain links TRBV20-1 to TRBJ2-3, with 7 nucleotides matching TRBD2. V lost 0 bases, J lost 8 bases, and 11 bases stayed unmatched. Per germline, CDR1 DFQATT and CDR2 SNEGSKA (reference sequence). The CDR3 sequence is 15 residues long. CDR3 nucleotide sequence: TGCAGTGCTAGAGATTACCAGCGGGACGCGGCTACGCAGTATTTT. It translates to CSARDYQRDAATQYF.

In this sample, this clonotype turned up a few times. This sequence joins TRBV12-3 or TRBV12-4 and TRBJ1-3; a weak D match, TRBD1 (5 bases). The ends were cut back, 10 bases at V and 4 bases at J, with 11 bases in the middle. The CDR3 covers 12 residues. The CDR3 sequence is CATGTEGNTIYF. In DNA form, the CDR3 reads TGTGCCACCGGGACCGAAGGAAACACCATATATTTT.

The genes are TRBV5-1 and TRBJ2-7; TRBD1 is a possible D gene (6 bases). This CDR3 contains 13 residues. CDR1 SGHRS and CDR2 YFSETQ come from the germline V gene. Trimming shortened V by 3 bases and J by 6 bases, and 13 bases separated the two germline ends. The CDR3 DNA sequence: TGCGCCAGCAGCTGGGACGTGGGGGCCGAGCAGTACTTC. Protein product: CASSWDVGAEQYF.

This clonotype turned up a few times. V usage is TRBV5-1 and J usage is TRBJ1-6; 9 bases match TRBD1. The J segment lost 16 bases and the V segment lost 4 bases, leaving 9 bases of the junction unmatched. Germline-derived CDR1 and CDR2 are SGHRS and YFSETQ. The CDR3 is 13 amino acids. The CDR3 region is CASSRTGAMALHF. CDR3 coding DNA: TGCGCCAGCAGCAGGACAGGGGCCATGGCGCTCCACTTT.

V gene TRBV7-2 combines with J gene TRBJ1-2; D perhaps matches TRBD1 (6 bases). This CDR3 region has 15 residues. The V and J ends lost 5 bases and 3 bases respectively, with 16 bases between them. The germline V gene has CDR1 SGHTA and CDR2 FQGNSA. The CDR3 protein is CASSLRRGIDYGYTF. CDR3 bases: TGTGCCAGCAGCCTTAGAAGGGGGATAGACTATGGCTACACCTTC.

The chain is built from TRBV3-1 and TRBJ1-4; D possibly corresponds to TRBD1 (5 bases). Germline CDR1 is LGHDT and CDR2 is YNNKEL (reference sequence). The CDR3 length is 15 residues. The ends were cut back, 5 bases at V and 8 bases at J, with 18 bases in the middle. CDR3 sequence reads: CASSYSVPRGEKLFF. As DNA, the CDR3 is TGTGCCAGCAGCTATTCGGTCCCCCGGGGCGAAAAACTGTTTTTT.

This clonotype appeared a few times. This chain uses TRBV27 with TRBJ1-1; 8 bases match TRBD1. V shed 6 bases, J shed 1 base, and the junction held 10 bases outside the gene matches. Germline CDR1 reads MNHEY; CDR2 reads SMNVEV (reference sequence). There are 16 residues in the CDR3. The CDR3 protein is CASRGTGGWGNTEAFF. CDR3 nucleotides: TGTGCCAGCAGGGGGACAGGTGGCTGGGGGAACACTGAAGCTTTCTTT.

This clonotype was detected a few times. The genes are TRBV12-3 or TRBV12-4 and TRBJ2-7, with 13 bases identical to TRBD2. Losses at the gene ends were 5 bases for V and 2 bases for J; bases not matched to a gene: 3. There are 15 residues in the CDR3. For the CDR3, the DNA is TGTGCCAGCAGTGGACTAGCGGGAGACCCCTACGAGCAGTACTTC. Amino acids: CASSGLAGDPYEQYF.

This clonotype was observed a handful of times. The V and J genes are TRBV7-9 and TRBJ1-1, with 7 bases matching TRBD1. The trim removed 7 bases at V and 8 bases at J, leaving 10 bases unmatched. The CDR3 contains 13 residues. Germline CDR1 SEHNR, CDR2 FQNEAQ (reference sequence). This CDR3 is CASISEAGGEAFF. CDR3 nucleotide sequence: TGTGCCAGCATTTCCGAGGCAGGGGGAGAAGCTTTCTTT. Based on the CDR3 plus reference TRBV7-9 and TRBJ1-1, the full variable domain is DTGVSQNPRHKITKRGQNVTFRCDPISEHNRLYWYRQTLGQGPEFLTYFQNEAQLEKSRLLSDRFSAERPKGSFSTLEIQRTEQGDSAMYLCASISEAGGEAFFGQGTRLTVV.

This clonotype was counted between two and nine times. The chain links TRBV29-1 to TRBJ1-2; 8 nucleotides line up with TRBD1. The CDR3 is 12 residues long. J was trimmed by 6 bases and V by 4 bases; bases with no gene match: 4. Per the germline V gene, CDR1 is SQVTM and CDR2 is ANQGSEA. This CDR3 reads CSVATGVNGYTF. The CDR3 DNA is TGCAGCGTTGCGACAGGGGTGAATGGCTACACCTTC.

This clonotype was picked up many times. The chain links TRBV28 to TRBJ1-3, with D tentatively TRBD1 (5 bases). CDR1 and CDR2 from the germline V gene are MDHEN and SYDVKM. Trimming cost V 8 bases and J 0 bases, with 11 bases left between them. The CDR3 contains 14 residues. CDR3 DNA: TGTGCCAGCTGGGGGACTTCCTCTGGAAACACCATATATTTT. It encodes CASWGTSSGNTIYF.

The chain joins TRBV29-1 to TRBJ2-5; D is uncertain. Trimming removed 1 base from V and 1 base from J, with 7 bases in between. Germline V gene sequence: CDR1 SQVTM, CDR2 ANQGSEA. This CDR3 has 13 amino acids. CDR3 loop: CSVEVVLQETQYF. As DNA, the CDR3 is TGCAGCGTTGAAGTCGTACTCCAAGAGACCCAGTACTTC.

This chain joins TRBV19 and TRBJ1-1, with 8 bases that match TRBD1. The CDR3 length is 13 residues. The germline V gene encodes CDR1 LNHDA and CDR2 SQIVND (reference sequence). J gave up 8 bases and V 6 bases, and 8 bases lay outside the gene matches. The CDR3 DNA reads as TGTGCCAGTAGCCAGGGGGCCTATCAAGAAGCTTTCTTT. Its protein product is CASSQGAYQEAFF.

The V and J genes are TRBV7-6 and TRBJ1-3; D gene unclear. Per the germline V gene, CDR1 is SGHVS and CDR2 is FNYEAQ. V dropped 5 bases and J dropped 2 bases, with 10 bases sitting between them. The CDR3 has 14 residues. CDR3 sequence (DNA): TGTGCCAGCAGCGCTCGGTCCGCTGGAAACACCATATATTTT. Its protein product is CASSARSAGNTIYF.

In this sample, this clonotype turned up a few times. CDR3 sequence reads: CASSPGQGVDQPQHF. The CDR3 nucleotides are TGTGCCAGCAGTCCGGGACAGGGGGTCGATCAGCCCCAGCATTTT. This chain connects TRBV6-2 or TRBV6-3 to TRBJ1-5; 11 bases line up with TRBD1. After removal of 5 bases from V and 5 bases from J, the junction contained 5 bases not matched to a gene. Germline V CDR1 and CDR2: MNHEY, SVGEGT. The CDR3 is made up of 15 amino acids.

This clonotype was recorded many times. The V and J genes are TRBV12-3 or TRBV12-4 and TRBJ1-1, with a tentative D call TRBD1 (5 bases). Deletions cut 3 bases from V and 5 bases from J, with 19 bases between. The CDR3 has 16 residues. CDR3 region: CASSLMAGLGGTEAFF. Here the CDR3 DNA reads TGTGCCAGCAGTTTGATGGCGGGGCTGGGGGGGACTGAAGCTTTCTTT.